These 6 T cell receptor beta chains share one sample of origin, sequenced in a study of T cells in Graves' hyperthyroidism and ophthalmopathy. The TCR beta CDR3 regions underwent amplification using RNA transcripts as the source. The study used the HTBI primer set for a first-round RT-PCR of the TCR CDR3. Each CDR3 protein is one row after TCRdb ran MiXCR on the multiplex PCR reads. This sample has hundreds of thousands of distinct CDR3 sequences, with roughly 25% found just once. Sequenced sample: blood. The source is a man aged 45 to 65 with Graves' hyperthyroidism.

This clonotype was found once. One junction end disagrees with the germline gene, perhaps due to a read error. V usage is TRBV5-1 and J usage is TRBJ2-2, with a tentative D call TRBD2 (6 bases). CDR1 and CDR2 (germline): SGHRS, YFSETQ. There are 14 residues in the CDR3. CDR3 sequence reads: CASSLGGNTGEPFF. The CDR3 nucleotides read TGCGCCAGCAGCTTGGGCGGGAACACCGGGGAGCCGTTTTTT.

This clonotype was seen ten or more times. The CDR3 region is CASSETGLVGTDTQYF. The DNA for the CDR3 is TGTGCCAGCAGCGAAACAGGGTTGGTTGGCACAGATACGCAGTATTTT. The chain links TRBV11-2 to TRBJ2-3, with a possible D match to TRBD1 (6 bases). Germline V gives CDR1 SGHAT, CDR2 FQNNGV. Trimming left V 5 bases short and J 1 base short, with 16 bases between. This CDR3 has 16 residues.

The chain recombines TRBV2 with TRBJ1-2, with D possibly matching TRBD1 (6 bases). Germline loops: CDR1 SNHLY, CDR2 FYNNEI. This CDR3 spans 16 amino acids. V lost 0 bases to trimming and J lost 8 bases, with 19 bases between them. DNA for the CDR3: TGTGCCAGCAGTGAAGCCCCCCGGACAGTCCGGAGGGGCTACACCTTC. Residues: CASSEAPRTVRRGYTF.

This clonotype turned up a few times. The gene calls are TRBV20-1 and TRBJ2-2; 8 bases map to TRBD2. Per the germline V gene, CDR1 is DFQATT and CDR2 is SNEGSKA (reference sequence). The CDR3 extends over 16 amino acids. Trimming took 0 bases from V and 4 from J; bases not matched to a gene: 7. CDR3 sequence: CSARDISGSGTGELFF. For the CDR3, the DNA is TGCAGTGCTAGAGATATCAGCGGGAGTGGCACCGGGGAGCTGTTTTTT.

This clonotype has a count of ten or more. The chain combines TRBV2 with TRBJ2-5; D possibly uses TRBD1 or TRBD2 (5 bases each). CDR1 is SNHLY and CDR2 is FYNNEI in the germline V gene. The CDR3 has 11 residues. The V gene lost 9 bases and the J gene lost 7 bases, with 12 bases spanning the gap. The CDR3 sequence: CASGYGGTQYF. The DNA of the CDR3 is TGTGCCAGTGGCTATGGGGGGACCCAGTACTTC.

This clonotype was detected only once. The rearrangement links TRBV7-2 to TRBJ2-1, with 12 nucleotides matching TRBD2. With V trimmed by 5 bases and J by 5 bases, 10 bases remained unmatched. CDR1 SGHTA and CDR2 FQGNSA come from the germline V gene. This CDR3 is 17 amino acids long. Here the CDR3 reads CASSIGTSSGRDNEQFF. The DNA of the CDR3 is TGTGCCAGCAGCATCGGCACCTCTAGCGGGAGGGACAATGAGCAGTTCTTC.